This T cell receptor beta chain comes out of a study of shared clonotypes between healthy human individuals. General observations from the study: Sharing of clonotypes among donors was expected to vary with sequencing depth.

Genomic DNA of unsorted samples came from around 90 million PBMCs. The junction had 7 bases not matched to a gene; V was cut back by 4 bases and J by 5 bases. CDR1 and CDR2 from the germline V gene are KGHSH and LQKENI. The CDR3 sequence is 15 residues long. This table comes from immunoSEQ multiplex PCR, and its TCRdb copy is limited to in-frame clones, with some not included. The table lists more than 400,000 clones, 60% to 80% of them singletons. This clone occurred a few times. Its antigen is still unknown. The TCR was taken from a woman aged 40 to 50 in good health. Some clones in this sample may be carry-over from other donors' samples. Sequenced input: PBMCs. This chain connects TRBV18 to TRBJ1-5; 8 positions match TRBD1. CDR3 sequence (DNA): TGTGCCAGCTCACAACTCCAGGGGGCGGATCAGCCCCAGCATTTT. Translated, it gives CASSQLQGADQPQHF.